These 32 T cell receptor beta chains were sequenced from one sample in a study of control samples from healthy donors and cancer patients. Clones were read by immunoSEQ multiplex PCR, and TCRdb kept only the in-frame ones, dropping some. The sample holds 95,000 to 100,000 clones; approximately 78% are singletons and the top ten take more than 1.5%. Sequenced material: blood. These TCRs come from a man aged 55-75 years in good health.

The chain uses TRBV7-8 and TRBJ2-7; TRBD1 agrees at 10 bases. There are 17 residues in the CDR3. The V segment lost 4 bases and the J segment 0 bases; nucleotides outside the gene matches: 9. Germline V gene data show CDR1 as SGHVS and CDR2 as FQNEAQ. CDR3 sequence reads: CASSYSAGTGDSYEQYF. CDR3 nucleotide sequence: TGTGCCAGCAGCTATTCAGCCGGGACAGGGGACTCCTACGAGCAGTACTTC.

V is TRBV9 and J is TRBJ2-5; the match to TRBD2 covers 10 bases. J lost 4 bases, V lost 2 bases, and 8 bases had no gene match. The CDR3 covers 16 residues. From germline, CDR1 is SGDLS and CDR2 YYNGEE. The CDR3 protein is CASSVGLAGDGETQYF. Here the CDR3 DNA reads TGTGCCAGCAGCGTCGGGCTAGCGGGGGATGGAGAGACCCAGTACTTC.

The chain recombines TRBV5-4 with TRBJ2-5; D is ambiguous. The CDR3 extends over 12 amino acids. V was trimmed by 0 bases and J by 5 bases, leaving 5 bases between them. Germline values: CDR1 SGHNT, CDR2 YYREEE (reference sequence). CDR3 amino acids: CASSLASETQYF. DNA of the CDR3: TGTGCCAGCAGCTTGGCTTCCGAGACCCAGTACTTC.

The CDR3 reads CASSYSDRGTGELFF. Here the CDR3 DNA reads TGTGCCAGCAGTTACTCGGACAGGGGGACCGGGGAGCTGTTTTTT. The rearrangement uses TRBV6-2 or TRBV6-3 and TRBJ2-2, with TRBD1 identical over 10 bases. CDR1 is MNHEY, CDR2 SVGEGT, per germline. The CDR3 loop spans 15 amino acids. With 0 bases clipped from V and 5 bases from J, the junction kept 0 bases outside the gene matches.

The chain has TRBV30 and TRBJ2-1; D unclear. Trimming stripped 2 bases from V and 0 bases from J, with 11 bases between. CDR1 GTSNPN and CDR2 SVGIG come from the germline V gene (reference sequence). The CDR3 loop spans 15 amino acids. CDR3 DNA: TGTGCCTGGAGTACAGACCGGAGCTCCTACAATGAGCAGTTCTTC. This translates into CAWSTDRSSYNEQFF. Full variable domain (rest looked up from reference TRBV30 and TRBJ2-1): SQTIHQWPATLVQPVGSPLSLECTVEGTSNPNLYWYRQAAGRGLQLLFYSVGIGQISSEVPQNLSASRPQDRQFILSSKKLLLSDSGFYLCAWSTDRSSYNEQFFGPGTRLTVL.

The rearrangement uses TRBV23-1 and TRBJ1-6; D ambiguous. TRBV23-1 is classed as an ORF, of uncertain function. The germline V and J ends were trimmed by 6 bases and 5 bases, with 20 bases remaining between them. The CDR3 is made up of 17 amino acids. CDR3 protein: CASSQNYMEADNSPLHF. In DNA, the CDR3 is TGCGCCAGCAGCCAAAACTACATGGAAGCGGATAATTCACCCCTCCACTTT.

In nucleotides, the CDR3 is TGTGCCAGTAGTCCCCGAGGAGGGAGTGAAAAACTGTTTTTT. This translates into CASSPRGGSEKLFF. The chain couples TRBV19 to TRBJ1-4; D uncertain. CDR3 length: 14 residues. V lost 5 bases and J lost 7, with 14 bases in between. Looked up from germline, CDR1 is LNHDA and CDR2 is SQIVND (reference sequence).

The table lists this clone with a few counts. This sequence joins TRBV7-3 and TRBJ2-5; 7 positions agree with TRBD1. Germline trimming cut 4 bases from V and 2 bases from J; bases unmatched to any gene: 1. CDR3 length equals 13 residues. CDR1 is SGHTA and CDR2 is FQGTGA in the germline V gene. The CDR3: CASSSGQQETQYF. DNA for the CDR3: TGTGCCAGCAGCTCGGGACAGCAAGAGACCCAGTACTTC. Complete variable domain (other parts from reference TRBV7-3 and TRBJ2-5): GAGVSQTPSNKVTEKGKYVELRCDPISGHTALYWYRQSLGQGPEFLIYFQGTGAADDSGLPNDRFFAVRPEGSVSTLKIQRTERGDSAVYLCASSSGQQETQYFGPGTRLLVL.

The chain links TRBV4-1 to TRBJ2-2, with 11 bases that match TRBD2. There are 18 residues in the CDR3. V lost 6 bases to trimming and J lost 5 bases; unmatched junction nucleotides: 14. Germline CDR1 reads MGHRA; CDR2 reads YSYEKL. The CDR3 protein is CASSWELAGEWGTGELFF. The CDR3 nucleotides are TGCGCCAGCAGTTGGGAACTAGCGGGAGAATGGGGGACCGGGGAGCTGTTTTTT.

The chain uses TRBV3-1 (or the pseudogene TRBV3-2) and TRBJ1-2, with 7 nucleotides matching TRBD1. Losses at the gene ends were 2 bases for V and 2 bases for J; bases not matched to a gene: 5. CDR1 is LGHDT, CDR2 YNNKEL, per germline (reference sequence). This CDR3 has 15 amino acids. CDR3: CASSQLTGPNYGYTF. The CDR3 bases are TGTGCCAGCAGCCAACTGACAGGGCCCAACTATGGCTACACCTTC.

This clone was seen a single time. The CDR3 loop reads CASSHSGTRGSDTQYF. DNA of the CDR3: TGCGCCAGCAGCCACTCCGGGACTAGAGGTTCAGATACGCAGTATTTT. The chain combines TRBV4-1 with TRBJ2-3, with 8 bases identical to TRBD2. The CDR3 runs to 16 residues. The V segment lost 3 bases and the J segment 4 bases; nucleotides outside the gene matches: 9. Germline loops: CDR1 MGHRA, CDR2 YSYEKL.

The rearrangement uses TRBV27 and TRBJ2-7, with unresolved D. The CDR3 has 15 amino acids. V lost 0 bases and J 0 bases, leaving 9 bases between the germline ends. Germline V CDR1 and CDR2: MNHEY, SMNVEV (reference sequence). The CDR3 DNA follows: TGTGCCAGCAGTTTATCGGGGATTCTCTCCTACGAGCAGTACTTC. As protein: CASSLSGILSYEQYF.

The chain links TRBV3-1 (or the pseudogene TRBV3-2) to TRBJ2-7; the D is unclear. Trimming took off 0 bases at V and 5 bases at J, with 11 bases between the two ends. This CDR3 comprises 14 residues. The germline gives CDR1 LGHDT, CDR2 YNNKEL (reference sequence). The CDR3 DNA reads TGTGCCAGCAGCCAAGAGATAGCACGACACGAGCAGTACTTC. Encoded protein: CASSQEIARHEQYF.

The CDR3 coding sequence is TGTGCCAGCAGCCCAGGACAGGGGTTCTCCTACGAGCAGTACTTC. Translation: CASSPGQGFSYEQYF. V and J are TRBV5-6 and TRBJ2-7; TRBD1 matches 9 bases. V dropped 4 bases and J dropped 0; count of bases not matched to a gene: 5. This CDR3 has 15 amino acids. The germline V gene encodes CDR1 SGHDT and CDR2 YYEEEE.

The chain couples TRBV7-9 to TRBJ2-2; D not certain. V was pared by 0 bases and J by 2 bases, with 4 bases between. The CDR3 contains 14 residues. CDR1 is SEHNR, CDR2 FQNEAQ, per germline (reference sequence). CDR3 loop: CASSLAQNTGELFF. CDR3 DNA: TGTGCCAGCAGCTTAGCGCAAAACACCGGGGAGCTGTTTTTT.

The chain is built from TRBV19 and TRBJ1-5, with 8 bases identical to TRBD1. This CDR3 is 16 amino acids long. Unmatched junction bases numbered 11, after V lost 4 bases and J lost 6 bases. Germline lookup yields CDR1 LNHDA and CDR2 SQIVND (reference sequence). The CDR3 here is CASSTGPPGGGQPQHF. The CDR3 nucleotides are TGTGCCAGTAGTACTGGCCCCCCAGGGGGCGGTCAGCCCCAGCATTTT. Based on the CDR3 plus reference TRBV19 and TRBJ1-5, the full variable domain is DGGITQSPKYLFRKEGQNVTLSCEQNLNHDAMYWYRQDPGQGLRLIYYSQIVNDFQKGDIAEGYSVSREKKESFPLTVTSAQKNPTAFYLCASSTGPPGGGQPQHFGDGTRLSIL.

The chain joins TRBV2 to TRBJ2-2, with 8 bases that match TRBD1. Trimming cost V 7 bases and J 0 bases; bases outside gene matches: 10. This CDR3 is 17 amino acids long. The germline V gene has CDR1 SNHLY and CDR2 FYNNEI. Written as DNA, the CDR3 is TGTGCCAGCATAGGGACAGGAAAAGGGTCGAACACCGGGGAGCTGTTTTTT. It translates to CASIGTGKGSNTGELFF.

The chain recombines TRBV30 with TRBJ1-6; D gene uncertain. Trimming stripped 0 bases from V and 0 bases from J, with 6 bases between. This CDR3 spans 15 amino acids. Germline CDR1 GTSNPN, CDR2 SVGIG (reference sequence). CDR3 coding DNA: TGTGCCTGGAGTGTAAAGGGCTCCTATAATTCACCCCTCCACTTT. Translating it yields CAWSVKGSYNSPLHF. The full variable domain, in which reference TRBV30 and TRBJ1-6 provide the parts outside the CDR3, is SQTIHQWPATLVQPVGSPLSLECTVEGTSNPNLYWYRQAAGRGLQLLFYSVGIGQISSEVPQNLSASRPQDRQFILSSKKLLLSDSGFYLCAWSVKGSYNSPLHFGNGTRLTVT.

The rearrangement joins TRBV30 to TRBJ2-3; D not resolved. V lost 2 bases, J lost 3 bases, and 0 bases lay in between. From germline, CDR1 is GTSNPN and CDR2 SVGIG (reference sequence). The length of the CDR3 is 10 residues. DNA for the CDR3: TGTGCCTGGAGTACAGATACGCAGTATTTT. Its translation: CAWSTDTQYF. Complete variable domain (other parts from reference TRBV30 and TRBJ2-3): SQTIHQWPATLVQPVGSPLSLECTVEGTSNPNLYWYRQAAGRGLQLLFYSVGIGQISSEVPQNLSASRPQDRQFILSSKKLLLSDSGFYLCAWSTDTQYFGPGTRLTVL.

This rearrangement joins TRBV28 to TRBJ2-7; TRBD1 agrees at 8 bases. Germline CDR1 is MDHEN and CDR2 is SYDVKM. V lost 3 bases, J lost 0 bases, and 10 bases stayed unmatched. The CDR3 loop spans 17 amino acids. For the CDR3, the DNA is TGTGCCAGCAGTTTCCACATGACAGGGGCCTTCTCCTACGAGCAGTACTTC. As protein: CASSFHMTGAFSYEQYF. The entire variable domain, with the rest obtained from reference TRBV28 and TRBJ2-7, is as follows: DVKVTQSSRYLVKRTGEKVFLECVQDMDHENMFWYRQDPGLGLRLIYFSYDVKMKEKGDIPEGYSVSREKKERFSLILESASTNQTSMYLCASSFHMTGAFSYEQYFGPGTRLTVT.

This chain joins TRBV6-5 and TRBJ1-3; D not certain. This CDR3 has 16 residues. The germline V and J ends were trimmed by 3 bases and 0 bases, with 12 bases remaining between them. Germline lookup yields CDR1 MNHEY and CDR2 SVGAGI. CDR3 nucleotide sequence: TGTGCCAGCAGTTATAGCGAGCATCTCTCTGGAAACACCATATATTTT. As protein: CASSYSEHLSGNTIYF.

V usage is TRBV7-8 and J usage is TRBJ1-4; 11 bases fit TRBD1. Germline values: CDR1 SGHVS, CDR2 FQNEAQ. V lost 5 bases to trimming and J lost 8 bases; unmatched junction nucleotides: 10. The length of the CDR3 is 16 residues. The CDR3 sequence is CASSHQDRGLGEKLFF. Written as DNA, the CDR3 is TGTGCCAGCAGCCATCAGGACAGGGGGCTAGGGGAAAAACTGTTTTTT.

The V and J genes are TRBV27 and TRBJ2-7; D is unclear. This CDR3 has 14 amino acids. V lost 7 bases, J lost 0 bases, and 13 bases lay in between. Germline V lookup: CDR1 MNHEY, CDR2 SMNVEV (reference sequence). In DNA, the CDR3 is TGTGCCAGCAAGATAGACCGAATCTCCTACGAGCAGTACTTC. Protein: CASKIDRISYEQYF.

The chain uses TRBV5-1 and TRBJ2-2; 7 bases line up with TRBD2. The ends lost 4 bases at V and 0 bases at J; junction bases unmatched: 12. CDR3 length equals 18 residues. CDR1 SGHRS and CDR2 YFSETQ come from the germline V gene. The CDR3 protein is CASSLSGRSLANTGELFF. CDR3 DNA sequence: TGCGCCAGCAGCCTTAGCGGGCGGAGTCTCGCGAACACCGGGGAGCTGTTTTTT.

V is TRBV11-2 and J is TRBJ2-5; 11 positions agree with TRBD1. The CDR3 totals 14 residues. Germline CDR1 is SGHAT and CDR2 is FQNNGV. V shed 5 bases, J shed 5 bases, and the junction held 4 bases outside the gene matches. CDR3 loop: CASSPWTGGETQYF. The DNA for the CDR3 is TGTGCCAGCAGCCCGTGGACAGGGGGCGAGACCCAGTACTTC.

The chain has TRBV18 and TRBJ2-1; 7 bases map to TRBD2. The CDR3 extends over 15 amino acids. The trim removed 5 bases at V and 8 bases at J, leaving 12 bases unmatched. CDR1 KGHSH and CDR2 LQKENI come from the germline V gene. CDR3 sequence reads: CASSSQRAGRDEQFF. As DNA, the CDR3 is TGTGCCAGCTCATCACAGAGAGCGGGACGGGATGAGCAGTTCTTC.

The rearrangement uses TRBV20-1 and TRBJ1-5; 7 positions match TRBD1. The junction had 8 bases not matched to a gene; V was cut back by 5 bases and J by 1 base. This CDR3 is 15 amino acids long. Germline CDR1 and CDR2: DFQATT and SNEGSKA (reference sequence). The CDR3: CSARGQELSNQPQHF. For the CDR3, the DNA is TGCAGTGCTCGTGGACAGGAACTAAGCAATCAGCCCCAGCATTTT.

This clone came up once. The genes are TRBV7-9 and TRBJ1-4, with D possibly being TRBD1 (5 bases). The V end lost 1 base, the J end lost 7 bases, and 13 bases lay between the germline ends. This CDR3 region has 15 residues. The germline V gene encodes CDR1 SEHNR and CDR2 FQNEAQ (reference sequence). The CDR3 nucleotides are TGTGCCAGCAGCTTAGGGGGCGGGACGGCTGAAAAACTGTTTTTT. It translates to CASSLGGGTAEKLFF.

The chain employs TRBV29-1 and TRBJ2-2, with D perhaps TRBD1 (5 bases). Germline V CDR1 and CDR2: SQVTM, ANQGSEA. The germline V and J ends were trimmed by 7 bases and 5 bases, with 11 bases remaining between them. The CDR3 is 12 residues long. CDR3 protein: CSAQAGTGELFF. The CDR3 nucleotides read TGCAGCGCCCAAGCAGGGACCGGGGAGCTGTTTTTT.

The J gene is TRBJ2-7, the V gene TRBV14; no clear D gene. V was pared by 4 bases and J by 0 bases, with 13 bases between. Germline V CDR1 and CDR2: SGHDN, FVKESK. This CDR3 spans 15 amino acids. Here the CDR3 DNA reads TGTGCCAGCAGCCCGCTTCAGTGGGGCTCCTACGAGCAGTACTTC. It specifies CASSPLQWGSYEQYF. Complete variable domain (other parts from reference TRBV14 and TRBJ2-7): EAGVTQFPSHSVIEKGQTVTLRCDPISGHDNLYWYRRVMGKEIKFLLHFVKESKQDESGMPNNRFLAERTGGTYSTLKVQPAELEDSGVYFCASSPLQWGSYEQYFGPGTRLTVT.

In this sample, this clone turned up once. The chain combines TRBV11-2 with TRBJ2-4; D is unclear. Trimming cost V 5 bases and J 0 bases, with 8 bases left between them. Germline V gene lookup returns CDR1 SGHAT and CDR2 FQNNGV. The length of the CDR3 is 14 residues. The CDR3 DNA follows: TGTGCCAGCAGCGGGTACTTAGCCAAAAACATTCAGTACTTC. It specifies CASSGYLAKNIQYF.

The V gene is TRBV24-1, the J gene TRBJ2-5; 8 bases are shared with TRBD2. The CDR3 runs 15 residues. Germline CDR1 is KGHDR and CDR2 is SFDVKD. With V trimmed by 1 base and J by 5 bases, 5 bases remained unmatched. CDR3 nucleotide sequence: TGTGCCACCAGTGATTTAGCGGGGGTAGGGGAGACCCAGTACTTC. This gives the protein CATSDLAGVGETQYF.